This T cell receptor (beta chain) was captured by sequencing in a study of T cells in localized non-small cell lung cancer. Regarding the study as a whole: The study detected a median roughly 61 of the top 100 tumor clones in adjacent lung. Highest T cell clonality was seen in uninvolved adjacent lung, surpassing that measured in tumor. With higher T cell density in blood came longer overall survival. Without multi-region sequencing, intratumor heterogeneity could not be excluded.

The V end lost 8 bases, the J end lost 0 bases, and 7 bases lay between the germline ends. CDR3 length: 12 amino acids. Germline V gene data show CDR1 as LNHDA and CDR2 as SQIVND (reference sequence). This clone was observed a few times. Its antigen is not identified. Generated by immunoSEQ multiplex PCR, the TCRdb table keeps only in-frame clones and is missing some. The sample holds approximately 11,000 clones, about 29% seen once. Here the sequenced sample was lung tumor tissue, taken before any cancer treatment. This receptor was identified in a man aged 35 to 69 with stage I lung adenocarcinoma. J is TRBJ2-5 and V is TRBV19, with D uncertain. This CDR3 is CASLKYQETQYF. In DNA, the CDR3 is TGTGCCAGTCTAAAGTACCAAGAGACCCAGTACTTC.